These 14 T cell receptor beta chains were sequenced from one sample in a study of T cell responses to AZD1222 COVID-19 vaccine. The method was immunoSEQ multiplex PCR; TCRdb's version includes in-frame clones alone and lacks a portion of them. The sample lists over 130,000 clones, approximately 87% occurring once. The sequences come from peripheral blood, collected 28 days after the second AZD1222 dose. The receptor set was obtained from an adult who received the AZD1222 COVID-19 vaccine.

The chain employs TRBV5-1 and TRBJ2-3; D gene ambiguous. Trimming stripped 6 bases from V and 0 bases from J, with 14 bases between. Germline CDR1 and CDR2: SGHRS and YFSETQ. The CDR3 sequence is 15 residues long. CDR3 bases: TGCGCCAGCACCCCCGTGGCGCGTAGCACAGATACGCAGTATTTT. It translates to CASTPVARSTDTQYF.

The CDR3 is CASSYPPQPQHF. The CDR3 bases are TGTGCCAGCAGTTATCCCCCCCAGCCCCAGCATTTT. The chain couples TRBV6-6 to TRBJ1-5; D not resolved. The CDR3 is 12 amino acids. Between the trimmed V and J ends, which lost 3 bases and 7 bases, there was a span of 7 bases. Germline V gives CDR1 MNHNY, CDR2 SVGAGI (reference sequence).

This chain connects TRBV28 to TRBJ1-3, with D tentatively TRBD1 (5 bases). Trimming removed 8 bases from V and 4 bases from J, with 15 bases in between. The CDR3 consists of 14 residues. CDR1 is MDHEN, CDR2 SYDVKM, per germline. The CDR3, as DNA: TGTGCCAGCTGTTCCCTCGGGGCCGGAAACACCATATATTTT. Translated, it gives CASCSLGAGNTIYF.

J is TRBJ1-5 and V is TRBV30; D unclear. V lost 5 bases and J 2 bases, leaving 25 bases between the germline ends. This CDR3 contains 18 residues. Germline-derived CDR1 and CDR2 are GTSNPN and SVGIG (reference sequence). The CDR3 DNA reads as TGTGCCTGGTCGCGAGGCAGGCTTGGCTTTGGTGGCAATCAGCCCCAGCATTTT. Translation gives CAWSRGRLGFGGNQPQHF.

The rearrangement links TRBV6-5 to TRBJ1-3; D might be TRBD1 (6 bases). This CDR3 has 15 amino acids. The V gene lost 6 bases and the J gene lost 0 bases, with 12 bases spanning the gap. Germline CDR1 and CDR2: MNHEY and SVGAGI. Here the CDR3 DNA reads TGTGCCAGCAGGTCGACAGGATCCTCTGGAAACACCATATATTTT. Its translation is CASRSTGSSGNTIYF.

V gene TRBV5-3 combines with J gene TRBJ2-7; TRBD1 aligns across 8 bases. TRBV5-3 is filed as an ORF, its function uncertain. With V trimmed by 2 bases and J by 3 bases, 10 bases remained unmatched. The CDR3 has 16 amino acids. As DNA, the CDR3 is TGTGCCAGAAGCTTAATAACAGGGGGACGGTGCTACGAGCAGTACTTC. Its translation is CARSLITGGRCYEQYF.

The J gene is TRBJ1-2, the V gene TRBV28; the D gene is possibly TRBD1 (6 bases). The V gene lost 1 base and the J gene lost 8 bases, with 11 bases spanning the gap. Germline loops: CDR1 MDHEN, CDR2 SYDVKM. This CDR3 has 13 residues. The CDR3 DNA is TGTGCCAGCAGTTTATCTGGGGGCTGGGGCTACACCTTC. Amino acids: CASSLSGGWGYTF.

The chain has TRBV19 and TRBJ2-4, with 8 bases aligning to TRBD1. This CDR3 has 13 residues. After removal of 9 bases from V and 5 bases from J, the junction contained 6 bases not matched to a gene. The germline V gene has CDR1 LNHDA and CDR2 SQIVND (reference sequence). The CDR3 region has the DNA TGTGCCAGCGATGCGACAGGGGAAAACATTCAGTACTTC. This translates into CASDATGENIQYF.

This clone was picked up a small number of times. This chain connects TRBV2 to TRBJ1-3; D perhaps matches TRBD1 (6 bases). This CDR3 has 15 amino acids. CDR1 and CDR2 (germline): SNHLY, FYNNEI. Trimming pared 7 bases from V and 4 bases from J, leaving 17 bases between. The CDR3 protein is CASTRRGAGGNTIYF. DNA for the CDR3: TGTGCCAGCACCCGCAGGGGCGCGGGGGGAAACACCATATATTTT.

The chain joins TRBV28 to TRBJ1-3, with a weak D call TRBD1 (5 bases). This CDR3 spans 15 amino acids. The V and J ends lost 5 bases and 0 bases respectively, with 11 bases between them. CDR1 and CDR2 from the germline V gene are MDHEN and SYDVKM. DNA of the CDR3: TGTGCCAGCAGTCTGGGACTTTTCTCTGGAAACACCATATATTTT. Its translation is CASSLGLFSGNTIYF.

With respect to this clone: Other DNA sequences in the sample encode the same CDR3. The chain is built from TRBV27 and TRBJ1-2; tentative D call: TRBD1 (5 bases). Germline CDR1 and CDR2: MNHEY and SMNVEV (reference sequence). V was clipped by 3 bases and J by 8 bases, with 13 bases between them. This CDR3 contains 13 residues. The DNA for the CDR3 is TGTGCCAGCAGTTTTAGGGGCGCGGGGGGCTACACCTTC. Its protein product is CASSFRGAGGYTF.

This clone was observed a single time. The rearrangement uses TRBV5-1 and TRBJ2-2; the D is unclear. The CDR3 is made up of 14 amino acids. Germline V gives CDR1 SGHRS, CDR2 YFSETQ. The V end was cut by 4 bases, the J end by 6 bases, with 13 bases between. The CDR3 sequence is CASSQDLNAGELFF. CDR3 DNA: TGCGCCAGCAGCCAGGACCTCAACGCCGGGGAGCTGTTTTTT.

The chain has TRBV7-2 and TRBJ2-2; D possibly corresponds to TRBD1 (6 bases). The CDR3 length is 14 residues. Deletions cut 4 bases from V and 4 bases from J, with 10 bases between. Looked up from germline, CDR1 is SGHTA and CDR2 is FQGNSA. The CDR3 bases are TGTGCCAGCAGCTATGGACAGCCCACCGGGGAGCTGTTTTTT. Translation gives CASSYGQPTGELFF.

Regarding this clone: Other DNA sequences of this sample code for an identical CDR3. The V call is TRBV15, the J call TRBJ1-4; D is perhaps TRBD1 (5 bases). The CDR3 has 13 residues. Trimming took 0 bases from V and 7 from J, leaving 6 bases between them. CDR1 LNHNV and CDR2 YYDKDF come from the germline V gene (reference sequence). CDR3: CATSRDQGEKLFF. The CDR3 region has the DNA TGTGCCACCAGCAGAGATCAGGGTGAAAAACTGTTTTTT.